This T cell receptor beta chain was identified in a study of STAT3 mutations in large granular lymphocyte leukemia. Overall study context: Among longitudinally sequenced T-LGLL patients, roughly half had canonical activating STAT3 mutations detected. Roughly two fifths of treated T-LGLL patients showed hematologic response to immunosuppression.

Data came from immunoSEQ multiplex PCR; TCRdb stores just in-frame clones and leaves some out. Of 35,000 to 50,000 clones listed, roughly three quarters were seen once; the top ten hold 0.4% to 0.55%. On this clone: Its antigen is undetermined.

Findings and limits, study-wide: Differing intervals and regimens complicate linking therapy response to clone burden. In T-cell large granular lymphocyte leukemia, about half of patients showed multiple immunodominant subclonotypes. Clonal expansion was inferred from other time points because no sample existed at each clone's first appearance.

Germline V CDR1 and CDR2: MDHEN, SYDVKM. With 6 bases removed from V and 5 bases from J, the gap between germline ends came to 17 bases. CDR3 length equals 16 residues. What was sequenced was PBMCs. V gene TRBV28 combines with J gene TRBJ1-6, with D hard to call. This receptor was obtained from a human donor with T large granular lymphocyte leukemia. Some clones in this sample may be carry-over from other donors' samples. CDR3 coding DNA: TGTGCCAGCAGCAGCACCGGACGGATCCATAATTCACCCCTCCACTTT. It yields the protein CASSSTGRIHNSPLHF. Looking up the rest from reference TRBV28 and TRBJ1-6 gives the full variable domain: DVKVTQSSRYLVKRTGEKVFLECVQDMDHENMFWYRQDPGLGLRLIYFSYDVKMKEKGDIPEGYSVSREKKERFSLILESASTNQTSMYLCASSSTGRIHNSPLHFGNGTRLTVT.